The 4 T cell receptor beta chains below were found in one sample sequenced in a study of blood T cell repertoires in COVID-19 (dated by TCRdb to 2020 to 2022). Library method: the immunoSEQ multiplex PCR assay. Drawn from immuneACCESS, this table holds only the in-frame rearrangements with V and J called that TCRdb kept. Clones are partly lost; checked studies trace under half to an unresolved V gene and leave the rest unexplained. The sample table contains approximately 220,000 clones; only one count was recorded for roughly 80% of them. The ten largest clones represent 8% to 13% of the sample. Sequenced material: peripheral blood. All receptors come from a woman older than 75 with acute or convalescent COVID-19.

The chain combines TRBV28 with TRBJ2-7; 7 nucleotides match TRBD1. V was pared by 5 bases and J by 0 bases, with 4 bases of the junction left unmatched. The CDR3 is 14 residues long. The V gene's germline CDR1 is MDHEN and CDR2 SYDVKM. The CDR3 DNA follows: TGTGCCAGCAGTACAGGGGTCCCCTCCTACGAGCAGTACTTC. The encoded protein is CASSTGVPSYEQYF.

The chain is built from TRBV4-3 and TRBJ1-1; the match to TRBD1 covers 9 bases. The trim removed 2 bases at V and 5 bases at J, leaving 15 bases unmatched. Germline CDR1 and CDR2: LGHNA and YSLEER. The CDR3 consists of 18 residues. The CDR3 DNA reads TGCGCCAGCAGCCAATTTATAGCACAGGGGGCTTCGCGGACTGAAGCTTTCTTT. It translates to CASSQFIAQGASRTEAFF.

V usage is TRBV6-2 or TRBV6-3 and J usage is TRBJ1-2; a possible D gene is TRBD1 (5 bases). The CDR3 sequence is 13 residues long. Germline-derived CDR1 and CDR2 are MNHEY and SVGEGT. V was pared by 2 bases and J by 5 bases, with 9 bases between. The CDR3 region is CASSYEQAYGYTF. DNA of the CDR3: TGTGCCAGCAGTTACGAACAGGCATATGGCTACACCTTC.

The chain combines TRBV11-3 with TRBJ1-4; D ambiguous. This CDR3 spans 14 amino acids. V gave up 4 bases and J gave up 1 base, with 7 bases separating them. Germline CDR1 reads SGHNT; CDR2 reads YENEEA. CDR3 sequence reads: CASSSSRTNEKLFF. CDR3 DNA: TGTGCCAGCAGCTCCTCTAGAACTAATGAAAAACTGTTTTTT.